The 23 T cell receptor beta chains reported below all come from one sample, sequenced in a study of cytomegalovirus exposure and HLA in healthy donors. The PCR ran on 60 Vbeta and 13 Jbeta primers. Libraries were prepared by immunoSEQ multiplex PCR; TCRdb keeps only in-frame clonotypes and omits some of them. Among 85,000 to 95,000 clones, 70% to 85% were seen once, and the ten largest hold around 24%. The sample was PBMCs. These receptors were taken from a man aged 25 to 40 in good health and CMV-seropositive.

J is TRBJ2-7 and V is TRBV19; maybe TRBD1 (6 bases). V was clipped by 3 bases and J by 3 bases, with 15 bases between them. Germline CDR1 is LNHDA and CDR2 is SQIVND (reference sequence). This CDR3 region has 15 residues. The CDR3 here is CASSISRGADYEQYF. As DNA, the CDR3 is TGTGCCAGTAGTATTAGCAGGGGCGCTGACTACGAGCAGTACTTC. Full variable domain (remainder filled in from reference TRBV19 and TRBJ2-7): DGGITQSPKYLFRKEGQNVTLSCEQNLNHDAMYWYRQDPGQGLRLIYYSQIVNDFQKGDIAEGYSVSREKKESFPLTVTSAQKNPTAFYLCASSISRGADYEQYFGPGTRLTVT.

The gene calls are TRBV28 and TRBJ2-1; D uncertain. The V gene lost 8 bases and the J gene lost 0 bases, with 11 bases spanning the gap. Germline CDR1 MDHEN, CDR2 SYDVKM. The CDR3 contains 14 residues. CDR3 sequence: CASAADSSYNEQFF. For the CDR3, the DNA is TGTGCCAGCGCGGCGGATAGCTCCTACAATGAGCAGTTCTTC.

This clone was counted a few times. CDR3 DNA sequence: TGTGCCAGCAGCCTCCCGTCGGCGGGACGGTACGAGCAGTACTTC. Amino acid sequence: CASSLPSAGRYEQYF. This chain connects TRBV7-2 to TRBJ2-7; a weak D match, TRBD2 (6 bases). CDR1 is SGHTA, CDR2 FQGNSA, per germline. Trimming took off 5 bases at V and 4 bases at J, with 18 bases between the two ends. The length of the CDR3 is 15 residues.

V usage is TRBV30 and J usage is TRBJ2-1; 7 bases are a match to TRBD2. Trimming took 0 bases from V and 8 from J; bases not matched to a gene: 7. The CDR3 totals 14 residues. The germline V gene encodes CDR1 GTSNPN and CDR2 SVGIG (reference sequence). CDR3 region: CAWSVDGRPYEQFF. CDR3 coding DNA: TGTGCCTGGAGTGTAGACGGGAGGCCCTATGAGCAGTTCTTC.

The chain couples TRBV2 to TRBJ1-1, with D possibly TRBD1 on 5 matching bases. The germline gives CDR1 SNHLY, CDR2 FYNNEI. The CDR3 covers 12 residues. Deletions cut 4 bases from V and 5 bases from J, with 8 bases between. This CDR3 reads CASSAGGTEAFF. CDR3 nucleotides: TGTGCCAGCAGTGCGGGGGGTACTGAAGCTTTCTTT.

The J gene is TRBJ1-5, the V gene TRBV2; D gene ambiguous. The CDR3 contains 15 residues. The V and J ends lost 2 bases and 2 bases respectively, with 10 bases between them. In germline, CDR1 is SNHLY, CDR2 FYNNEI. CDR3 coding DNA: TGTGCCAGCAGTGAAAGAGCTTATGGCAATCAGCCCCAGCATTTT. Amino acid sequence: CASSERAYGNQPQHF.

This sequence joins TRBV27 and TRBJ2-1; TRBD2 matches 7 bases. This CDR3 has 14 amino acids. Germline V lookup: CDR1 MNHEY, CDR2 SMNVEV (reference sequence). J was trimmed by 5 bases and V by 6 bases; bases with no gene match: 7. As DNA, the CDR3 is TGTGCCAGCAGGGGCGGGAGATACGACAATGAGCAGTTCTTC. It is translated as CASRGGRYDNEQFF.

The rearrangement links TRBV29-1 to TRBJ2-1; 10 positions match TRBD1. The CDR3 sequence is 14 residues long. Unmatched junction bases numbered 1, after V lost 3 bases and J lost 2 bases. CDR1 is SQVTM, CDR2 ANQGSEA, per germline. Here the CDR3 DNA reads TGCAGCGTTGACGGGACAGGGGCCTACAATGAGCAGTTCTTC. Translated: CSVDGTGAYNEQFF.

The chain combines TRBV4-3 with TRBJ2-3; no definite D call. Germline-derived CDR1 and CDR2 are LGHNA and YSLEER. V lost 4 bases, J lost 3 bases, and 20 bases lay in between. CDR3 length equals 17 residues. In DNA, the CDR3 is TGCGCCAGCAGCCCTTCAAGCCACTCGTTAACGACAGATACGCAGTATTTT. Amino acids: CASSPSSHSLTTDTQYF.

On this clone itself: An end of the junction differs from the germline gene, which may be a read error. This chain connects TRBV7-2 to TRBJ2-7, with 7 bases matching TRBD1. The CDR3 extends over 14 amino acids. Germline V gene sequence: CDR1 SGHTA, CDR2 FQGNSA. The CDR3: CASSLAPQGDEQYF. As DNA, the CDR3 is TGTGCCAGCAGCCTAGCTCCGCAGGGGGACGAGCAGTACTTC.

The rearrangement joins TRBV19 to TRBJ2-7, with 7 bases matching TRBD2. The germline gives CDR1 LNHDA, CDR2 SQIVND (reference sequence). J was trimmed by 3 bases and V by 10 bases; bases with no gene match: 9. This CDR3 region has 13 residues. CDR3 residues: CATSQWEGYEQYF. As DNA, the CDR3 is TGTGCCACAAGCCAGTGGGAGGGCTACGAGCAGTACTTC.

A single count supports this clone. The V call is TRBV30, the J call TRBJ2-1; D might be TRBD2 (6 bases). The CDR3 runs 14 residues. Germline loops: CDR1 GTSNPN, CDR2 SVGIG (reference sequence). V shed 1 base and J shed 3 bases, with 10 bases lying between them. The CDR3 protein is CAWSGLAVYNEQFF. The CDR3 nucleotides read TGTGCCTGGAGTGGGTTAGCGGTCTACAATGAGCAGTTCTTC.

The rearrangement joins TRBV6-1 to TRBJ1-4, with D unresolved. In germline, CDR1 is MNHNS, CDR2 SASEGT. The V gene lost 8 bases and the J gene lost 8 bases, with 12 bases spanning the gap. The CDR3 spans 12 residues. As DNA, the CDR3 is TGTGCCAGCTTGGCAAATTCCGAAAAACTGTTTTTT. It yields the protein CASLANSEKLFF.

The chain uses TRBV11-3 and TRBJ2-7; D might be TRBD2 (5 bases). The CDR3 runs 15 residues. Trimming stripped 5 bases from V and 5 bases from J, with 19 bases between. From germline, CDR1 is SGHNT and CDR2 YENEEA. CDR3 loop: CASSPEGERGHEQYF. The CDR3 nucleotides read TGTGCCAGCAGCCCCGAGGGCGAGCGTGGCCACGAGCAGTACTTC.

The CDR3 bases are TGTGCCTGGAGTGAAGGACGGGGAGGTGGGACTGAAGCTTTCTTT. This gives the protein CAWSEGRGGGTEAFF. The chain combines TRBV30 with TRBJ1-1; the D is unclear. The CDR3 extends over 15 amino acids. Germline-derived CDR1 and CDR2 are GTSNPN and SVGIG (reference sequence). Trimming left V 1 base short and J 5 bases short, with 17 bases between. Drawing the rest from reference TRBV30 and TRBJ1-1, the complete variable domain is SQTIHQWPATLVQPVGSPLSLECTVEGTSNPNLYWYRQAAGRGLQLLFYSVGIGQISSEVPQNLSASRPQDRQFILSSKKLLLSDSGFYLCAWSEGRGGGTEAFFGQGTRLTVV.

V and J are TRBV19 and TRBJ1-1, with D perhaps TRBD1 (5 bases). The V gene lost 3 bases and the J gene lost 5 bases, with 13 bases spanning the gap. The CDR3 consists of 14 residues. From germline, CDR1 is LNHDA and CDR2 SQIVND (reference sequence). The CDR3 protein is CASSILGGSTEAFF. For the CDR3, the DNA is TGTGCCAGTAGTATTCTCGGGGGAAGTACTGAAGCTTTCTTT.

This sequence joins TRBV9 and TRBJ1-1; 11 bases agree with TRBD1. The CDR3 loop spans 15 amino acids. With 3 bases clipped from V and 2 bases from J, the junction kept 3 bases outside the gene matches. The germline V gene has CDR1 SGDLS and CDR2 YYNGEE. CDR3 amino acids: CASSADRGLNTEAFF. CDR3 DNA sequence: TGTGCCAGCAGCGCGGACAGGGGGCTCAACACTGAAGCTTTCTTT.

This chain joins TRBV7-2 and TRBJ1-5; 10 bases are a match to TRBD1. With 6 bases clipped from V and 2 bases from J, the junction kept 7 bases outside the gene matches. CDR3 length equals 16 residues. Germline CDR1 reads SGHTA; CDR2 reads FQGNSA. DNA for the CDR3: TGTGCCAGCAGATCGACAGGGGGCGGACGCAATCAGCCCCAGCATTTT. It encodes CASRSTGGGRNQPQHF.

This clone was detected only a few times. V is TRBV4-3 and J is TRBJ2-5; maybe TRBD2 (5 bases). Germline V lookup: CDR1 LGHNA, CDR2 YSLEER. V was clipped by 4 bases and J by 3 bases, with 12 bases between them. The CDR3 spans 14 residues. The CDR3 bases are TGCGCCAGCAGCCGAAAACCCGGGGAAGAGACCCAGTACTTC. Translating gives CASSRKPGEETQYF.

The V gene is TRBV19, the J gene TRBJ1-3; 8 bases are shared with TRBD1. The CDR3 has 15 amino acids. V was pared by 6 bases and J by 4 bases, with 8 bases of the junction left unmatched. Germline loops: CDR1 LNHDA, CDR2 SQIVND (reference sequence). The chain's CDR3 is CASRRDRTSGNTIYF. The DNA of the CDR3 is TGTGCCAGTAGACGGGACAGGACATCAGGAAACACCATATATTTT.

The chain has TRBV2 and TRBJ1-1, with TRBD1 matching 7 bases. The CDR3 runs 13 residues. V trimming: 5 bases; J trimming: 6 bases; junction bases outside the gene matches: 6. Germline assignment: CDR1 SNHLY and CDR2 FYNNEI. The CDR3 reads CASSLQGKAEAFF. The CDR3 bases are TGTGCCAGCAGTCTACAGGGGAAGGCTGAAGCTTTCTTT.

The chain uses TRBV5-1 and TRBJ1-5; D gene ambiguous. Trimming removed 7 bases at V and 0 bases at J, with 8 bases between. The CDR3 length is 13 residues. Germline loops: CDR1 SGHRS, CDR2 YFSETQ. The CDR3 DNA reads TGCGCCAGCTCCTACGGTAGCAATCAGCCCCAGCATTTT. Translating it yields CASSYGSNQPQHF.

This clone occurred once. V and J are TRBV28 and TRBJ1-4; D uncertain. This CDR3 comprises 19 residues. Germline V CDR1 and CDR2: MDHEN, SYDVKM. V was pared by 3 bases and J by 0 bases, with 20 bases between. CDR3 sequence reads: CASSLETDPWSATNEKLFF. DNA for the CDR3: TGTGCCAGCAGTTTGGAAACAGACCCTTGGTCAGCAACTAATGAAAAACTGTTTTTT.